These 16 T cell receptor beta chains share one sample of origin, sequenced in a study of a mutant IDH1 vaccine in newly diagnosed glioma (dated by TCRdb to the early 2020s). These TCRs' antigens remain unknown. Library preparation used the immunoSEQ multiplex PCR assay. TCRdb's version of the immuneACCESS table is confined to in-frame rearrangements and falls short of the full clone set. An unresolved V gene accounts for under half of the shortfall where checked; the remainder is of unknown origin. The sample data list around 66,000 clones, and around 80% of these were observed just once. 5.9% of the sample is in the top ten clones. The time point label of this sample denotes: week 11, during vaccination. Each vaccine dose, consisting of 300 ug of a 20-mer mutant IDH1 peptide in Montanide, was administered subcutaneously with topical imiquimod. This material consisted of PBMCs, taken from a glioma patient whose treatment included an IDH1 peptide vaccine. All receptors come from a man aged 50-59 years with glioma.

This clone was seen only once. The rearrangement uses TRBV5-5 and TRBJ1-3; D gene ambiguous. Trimming removed 1 base at V and 4 bases at J, with 6 bases between. CDR3 size: 13 residues. Germline CDR1 reads SGHKS; CDR2 reads YYEKEE (reference sequence). The CDR3 sequence: CASSLPGGNTIYF. For the CDR3, the DNA is TGTGCCAGCAGCTTGCCAGGAGGAAACACCATATATTTT.

This sequence joins TRBV7-7 and TRBJ2-5; 9 nucleotides line up with TRBD1. V trimming: 5 bases; J trimming: 3 bases; junction bases outside the gene matches: 7. Germline values: CDR1 SSHAT, CDR2 FNYEAQ (reference sequence). The CDR3 is 15 amino acids. CDR3 amino acids: CASSPLTGGEETQYF. The CDR3 nucleotides read TGTGCCAGCAGCCCCCTGACAGGGGGGGAAGAGACCCAGTACTTC.

The chain uses TRBV5-1 and TRBJ1-1, with 10 nucleotides matching TRBD1. Germline CDR1 and CDR2: SGHRS and YFSETQ. This CDR3 is built from 15 residues. J lost 7 bases, V lost 3 bases, and 9 bases had no gene match. The CDR3: CASSSGDRDRGEAFF. In nucleotides, the CDR3 is TGCGCCAGCAGCTCGGGAGACAGGGACAGGGGTGAAGCTTTCTTT. Based on the CDR3 plus reference TRBV5-1 and TRBJ1-1, the full variable domain is KAGVTQTPRYLIKTRGQQVTLSCSPISGHRSVSWYQQTPGQGLQFLFEYFSETQRNKGNFPGRFSGRQFSNSRSEMNVSTLELGDSALYLCASSSGDRDRGEAFFGQGTRLTVV.

The chain joins TRBV6-5 to TRBJ2-5; D may be TRBD2 (5 bases). Trimming shortened V by 6 bases and J by 3 bases, and 11 bases separated the two germline ends. This CDR3 has 13 residues. Germline values: CDR1 MNHEY, CDR2 SVGAGI. As DNA, the CDR3 is TGTGCCAGCAGGCTTCTAGCAGAAGAGACCCAGTACTTC. It is translated as CASRLLAEETQYF.

The chain carries TRBV13 and TRBJ2-5; TRBD2 matches at 9 bases. Germline V gene data show CDR1 as PRHDT and CDR2 as FYEKMQ (reference sequence). V trimming: 0 bases; J trimming: 4 bases; junction bases outside the gene matches: 3. This CDR3 is built from 15 residues. The CDR3 protein is CASSLGGLAGETQYF. The CDR3 nucleotides are TGTGCCAGCAGCTTAGGGGGACTAGCCGGAGAGACCCAGTACTTC. The complete variable domain, with remaining parts taken from reference TRBV13 and TRBJ2-5, reads AAGVIQSPRHLIKEKRETATLKCYPIPRHDTVYWYQQGPGQDPQFLISFYEKMQSDKGSIPDRFSAQQFSDYHSELNMSSLELGDSALYFCASSLGGLAGETQYFGPGTRLLVL.

The chain uses TRBV10-3 and TRBJ1-4; 10 nucleotides agree with TRBD1. J lost 4 bases, V lost 2 bases, and 10 bases had no gene match. CDR3 size: 18 residues. Germline loops: CDR1 ENHRY, CDR2 SYGVKD. The CDR3 spells CAISEEFAGTGVNEKLFF. In DNA, the CDR3 is TGTGCCATCAGTGAGGAATTTGCCGGGACAGGGGTTAATGAAAAACTGTTTTTT.

V gene TRBV21-1 combines with J gene TRBJ1-1; the D call TRBD1 from the table was never checked on the DNA. TRBV21-1 is termed a pseudogene. This CDR3 has 17 amino acids. The CDR3 region has the DNA TGTGCCAGCAGCAAATGGGAAACAGGGGGGGTGAACACTGAAGCTTTCTTT. Encoded protein: CASSKWETGGVNTEAFF.

J is TRBJ2-2 and V is TRBV28, with 9 bases lining up with TRBD2. With 0 bases clipped from V and 5 bases from J, the junction kept 10 bases outside the gene matches. Germline V gene data show CDR1 as MDHEN and CDR2 as SYDVKM. The length of the CDR3 is 18 residues. CDR3 sequence: CASSLWKAAGGGTGELFF. The DNA of the CDR3 is TGTGCCAGCAGTTTATGGAAAGCAGCGGGAGGTGGAACCGGGGAGCTGTTTTTT.

The chain couples TRBV19 to TRBJ2-7, with a tentative D call TRBD2 (7 bases). Between the trimmed V and J ends, which lost 9 bases and 6 bases, there was a span of 18 bases. Germline V gives CDR1 LNHDA, CDR2 SQIVND (reference sequence). The CDR3 is 13 residues long. The CDR3 reads CASTQTRGAEQYF. In DNA form, the CDR3 reads TGTGCCAGCACTCAGACCCGGGGGGCCGAGCAGTACTTC.

The chain combines TRBV18 with TRBJ2-7, with D perhaps matching TRBD1 (5 bases). Trimming stripped 3 bases from V and 0 bases from J, with 9 bases between. The germline V gene has CDR1 KGHSH and CDR2 LQKENI. The CDR3 spans 14 residues. DNA for the CDR3: TGTGCCAGCTCACCTGTGACAGTCTCCTACGAGCAGTACTTC. It yields the protein CASSPVTVSYEQYF.

The chain employs TRBV18 and TRBJ2-7; weak D call: TRBD2 (5 bases). Trimming took 3 bases from V and 3 from J, leaving 6 bases between them. From germline, CDR1 is KGHSH and CDR2 LQKENI. The CDR3 consists of 12 residues. The CDR3 nucleotides are TGTGCCAGCTCACCGGCGGGCTACGAGCAGTACTTC. Its protein product is CASSPAGYEQYF.

The chain combines TRBV5-1 with TRBJ1-5; no definite D call. CDR3 length: 15 amino acids. Germline CDR1 reads SGHRS; CDR2 reads YFSETQ. Trimming took off 0 bases at V and 6 bases at J, with 13 bases between the two ends. CDR3 loop: CASSLESGRGQPQHF. In DNA form, the CDR3 reads TGCGCCAGCAGCTTGGAGAGTGGGCGCGGTCAGCCCCAGCATTTT.

The V call is TRBV5-4, the J call TRBJ2-3; tentative D call: TRBD2 (5 bases). Trimming stripped 4 bases from V and 3 bases from J, with 9 bases between. Germline V gene sequence: CDR1 SGHNT, CDR2 YYREEE (reference sequence). The CDR3 sequence is 13 residues long. The CDR3 loop reads CASSEERTDTQYF. The CDR3 DNA is TGTGCCAGCAGCGAGGAGCGGACAGATACGCAGTATTTT.

The V and J genes are TRBV5-4 and TRBJ1-1, with TRBD1 matching 7 bases. J gave up 5 bases and V 4 bases, and 11 bases lay outside the gene matches. Per germline, CDR1 SGHNT and CDR2 YYREEE (reference sequence). This CDR3 contains 15 residues. The CDR3 region has the DNA TGTGCCAGCAGCAGACGACAGGGTACTCGTACTGAAGCTTTCTTT. As protein: CASSRRQGTRTEAFF.

The table lists this clone with a count of one. This rearrangement joins TRBV6-1 to TRBJ1-2; 8 bases line up with TRBD1. CDR1 MNHNS and CDR2 SASEGT come from the germline V gene. Losses at the gene ends were 2 bases for V and 8 bases for J; bases not matched to a gene: 13. The CDR3 runs to 16 residues. The CDR3 DNA follows: TGTGCCAGCAGTGAACCCCGACAGGGGACCTCAGAGGGCTACACCTTC. Protein sequence: CASSEPRQGTSEGYTF.

The V call is TRBV18, the J call TRBJ2-2; D call uncertain. Germline CDR1 KGHSH, CDR2 LQKENI. This CDR3 region has 12 residues. Trimming shortened V by 4 bases and J by 6 bases, and 6 bases separated the two germline ends. CDR3 bases: TGTGCCAGCTCACGAGAGGCCGGGGAGCTGTTTTTT. Encoded protein: CASSREAGELFF.